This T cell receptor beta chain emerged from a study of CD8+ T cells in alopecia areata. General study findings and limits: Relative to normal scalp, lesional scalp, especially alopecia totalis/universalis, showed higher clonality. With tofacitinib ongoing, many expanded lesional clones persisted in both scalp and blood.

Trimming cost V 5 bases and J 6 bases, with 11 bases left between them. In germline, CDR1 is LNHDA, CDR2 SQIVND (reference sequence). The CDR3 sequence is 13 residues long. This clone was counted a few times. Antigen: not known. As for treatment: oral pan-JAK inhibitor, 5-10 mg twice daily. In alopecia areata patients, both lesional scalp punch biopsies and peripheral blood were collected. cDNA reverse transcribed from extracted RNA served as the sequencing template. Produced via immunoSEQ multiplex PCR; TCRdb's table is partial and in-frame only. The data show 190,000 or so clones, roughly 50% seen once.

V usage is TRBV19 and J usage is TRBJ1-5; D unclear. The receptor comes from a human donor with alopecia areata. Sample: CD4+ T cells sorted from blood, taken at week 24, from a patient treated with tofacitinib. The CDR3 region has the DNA TGTGCCAGTAGTGGCGGGGTTGGTCAGCCCCAGCATTTT. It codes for CASSGGVGQPQHF.